Listed below are T cell receptor beta chains from one sample, sequenced in a study of cytomegalovirus exposure and HLA in healthy donors. Sequencing was performed with immunoSEQ multiplex PCR; in TCRdb, only in-frame clones are kept and a portion is missing. This table holds 100,000 to 150,000 clones, over 70% found once. Material: PBMCs. All receptors come from a woman in her sixties or seventies in good health and CMV-seropositive. Each CDR3 is given with its conserved first and last residue. The order of the fields is J gene, V gene, D gene, clone size, CDR3 protein, CDR3 DNA. The D gene is left open where the match is weak. Clone size is given for some rows only: seen once, a few or many times, or a class if the clone is expanded.

>TRBJ1-1|TRBV10-1|TRBD1|once
CASSGQGRAEAFF
TGCGCCAGCAGTGGACAGGGTCGGGCTGAAGCTTTCTTT
>TRBJ2-3|TRBV5-1|TRBD2|once
CASSLALAVGTDTQYF
TGCGCCAGCAGCTTGGCCCTAGCGGTAGGCACAGATACGCAGTATTTT
>TRBJ2-5|TRBV19|TRBD2|.
CASSIVSGGAQETQYF
TGTGCCAGTAGTATCGTTAGCGGGGGGGCCCAAGAGACCCAGTACTTC
>TRBJ1-1|TRBV19|.|.
CASRRGQSAEAFF
TGTGCCAGTAGGAGAGGGCAGTCGGCTGAAGCTTTCTTT
>TRBJ1-4|TRBV19|.|.
CASTPWGDEKLFF
TGTGCCAGTACCCCCTGGGGGGACGAAAAACTGTTTTTT
>TRBJ1-5|TRBV12-5|TRBD1|few
CASGFGQDALAQHF
TGTGCTAGTGGTTTTGGACAGGACGCTTTGGCCCAGCATTTT
>TRBJ2-3|TRBV7-8|.|.
CASQGTDTQYF
TGTGCCAGTCAGGGGACAGATACGCAGTATTTT
>TRBJ1-1|TRBV11-2|.|.
CASSLVETEAFF
TGTGCCAGCAGCTTAGTTGAGACTGAAGCTTTCTTT
>TRBJ1-1|TRBV6-5|TRBD1|few
CASSYPRTGGTEAFF
TGTGCCAGCAGTTACCCAAGGACAGGGGGCACTGAAGCTTTCTTT
>TRBJ2-3|TRBV7-3|TRBD2|.
CASSVAGGPYSSTDTQYF
TGTGCCAGCAGTGTAGCGGGGGGGCCCTACTCTAGCACAGATACGCAGTATTTT
>TRBJ1-5|TRBV9|.|.
CASSSGGTGNQPQHF
TGTGCCAGCAGCTCAGGAGGTACCGGCAATCAGCCCCAGCATTTT
>TRBJ1-1|TRBV6-1|TRBD1|.
CASTPGGRSEAFF
TGTGCCAGCACTCCAGGGGGCAGGTCTGAAGCTTTCTTT
>TRBJ2-1|TRBV5-1|TRBD2|.
CASSSGLAGGHGNEQFF
TGCGCCAGCAGCTCGGGACTAGCGGGGGGGCATGGCAATGAGCAGTTCTTC
>TRBJ2-7|TRBV25-1|TRBD1|.
CASSEGPDRGYEQYF
TGTGCCAGCAGTGAGGGCCCGGACAGGGGTTACGAGCAGTACTTC
>TRBJ1-1|TRBV7-8|.|few
CASSLALDYTEAFF
TGTGCCAGCAGCTTAGCGTTGGACTACACTGAAGCTTTCTTT
>TRBJ2-7|TRBV6-6|.|.
CASQTGTTSSYEQYF
TGTGCCAGCCAAACCGGGACAACTAGCTCCTACGAGCAGTACTTC
>TRBJ2-3|TRBV7-3|.|.
CASSFGDTQYF
TGTGCCAGCAGCTTCGGAGATACGCAGTATTTT
>TRBJ2-7|TRBV28|.|.
CASSSYGTSSYEQYF
TGTGCCAGCAGTTCTTACGGGACTTCCTCCTACGAGCAGTACTTC
>TRBJ2-7|TRBV7-9|.|.
CAGQTDNYEQYF
TGTGCCGGACAGACGGACAACTACGAGCAGTACTTC
>TRBJ1-5|TRBV4-1|TRBD1|.
CASSQVGTGGSQPQHF
TGCGCCAGCAGCCAAGTCGGCACAGGGGGCTCGCAGCCCCAGCATTTT
>TRBJ2-7|TRBV9|.|few
CASSPSGLARDEQYF
TGTGCCAGCAGCCCCTCAGGGTTAGCTCGGGACGAGCAGTACTTC
>TRBJ2-1|TRBV2|TRBD2|.
CASSELRGSGGYNEQFF
TGTGCCAGCAGTGAGCTCAGGGGAAGCGGGGGTTATAATGAGCAGTTCTTC
>TRBJ1-1|TRBV7-9|.|.
CASSSEVVRAFF
TGTGCCAGCAGCTCCGAGGTCGTGCGGGCTTTCTTT
>TRBJ2-7|TRBV5-6|.|.
CASSLAAYEQYF
TGTGCCAGCAGCTTGGCTGCGTACGAGCAGTACTTC
>TRBJ2-5|TRBV6-5|TRBD2|once
CASGTGGQETQYF
TGTGCCAGCGGGACGGGGGGACAAGAGACCCAGTACTTC
>TRBJ1-2|TRBV27|.|.
CASSQRGTVLYGYTF
TGTGCCAGCAGTCAAAGGGGAACGGTACTCTATGGCTACACCTTC
>TRBJ2-5|TRBV15|.|once
CATSRSGGTGETQYF
TGTGCCACCAGCCGATCGGGAGGGACAGGGGAGACCCAGTACTTC
>TRBJ1-2|TRBV18|.|.
CASSPNNELQGYTF
TGTGCCAGCTCACCCAACAACGAACTACAAGGCTACACCTTC
>TRBJ2-3|TRBV7-3|.|.
CASSFQGADTQYF
TGTGCCAGCAGCTTTCAGGGCGCAGATACGCAGTATTTT
>TRBJ2-1|TRBV7-3|.|.
CASSLAGGDYEQFF
TGTGCCAGCAGCTTAGCGGGCGGAGACTATGAGCAGTTCTTC